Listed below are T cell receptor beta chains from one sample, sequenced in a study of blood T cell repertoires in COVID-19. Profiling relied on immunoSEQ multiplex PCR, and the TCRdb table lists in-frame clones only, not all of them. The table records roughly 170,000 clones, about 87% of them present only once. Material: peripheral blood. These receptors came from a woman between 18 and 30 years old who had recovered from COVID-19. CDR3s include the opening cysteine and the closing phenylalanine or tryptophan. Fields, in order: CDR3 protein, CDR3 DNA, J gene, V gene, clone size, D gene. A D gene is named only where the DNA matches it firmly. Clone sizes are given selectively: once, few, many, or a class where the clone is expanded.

CASRPTGSGNTIYF,TGTGCCAGCAGACCGACAGGCTCTGGAAACACCATATATTTT,TRBJ1-3,TRBV28,.,.
CASSLGGGEETQYF,TGCGCCAGCAGCCTCGGGGGAGGGGAAGAGACCCAGTACTTC,TRBJ2-5,TRBV5-1,.,TRBD2
CASSEGLAGYNEQFF,TGTGCCAGCAGTGAGGGACTAGCGGGGTACAATGAGCAGTTCTTC,TRBJ2-1,TRBV6-2/TRBV6-3,few,TRBD2
CASSSERRTDTQYF,TGCGCCAGCAGCTCGGAGCGCCGCACAGATACGCAGTATTTT,TRBJ2-3,TRBV5-1,once,.
CASSPLGRALHF,TGTGCCAGCAGCCCCCTAGGCAGGGCCCTCCACTTT,TRBJ1-6,TRBV3-1/TRBV3-2,.,.
CASSIARQGAGSNQPQHF,TGTGCCAGTAGTATAGCCCGACAGGGGGCCGGCAGCAATCAGCCCCAGCATTTT,TRBJ1-5,TRBV19,few,TRBD1
CASSQDWGGGKGYTF,TGCGCCAGCAGCCAAGATTGGGGGGGAGGGAAGGGCTACACCTTC,TRBJ1-2,TRBV4-3,.,.
CASSRRGGLLRNNEQFF,TGTGCCAGCAGCCGCCGGGGAGGGCTTTTAAGAAACAATGAGCAGTTCTTC,TRBJ2-1,TRBV11-3,.,TRBD2
CASTKPKPGGVEKLFF,TGTGCCAGCACAAAGCCAAAACCCGGGGGGGTCGAAAAACTGTTTTTT,TRBJ1-4,TRBV11-2,.,.
CAWERVDRGEQFF,TGTGCCTGGGAGCGGGTCGACCGCGGGGAGCAGTTCTTC,TRBJ2-1,TRBV7-9,.,.
CASSQVPSPETQYF,TGTGCCAGCAGCCAAGTTCCTAGCCCAGAGACCCAGTACTTC,TRBJ2-5,TRBV3-1/TRBV3-2,.,.
CASSFAGGPTGELFF,TGTGCCAGCAGCTTTGCGGGGGGGCCCACCGGGGAGCTGTTTTTT,TRBJ2-2,TRBV7-9,.,TRBD2
CASSYPVGTGQETQYF,TGTGCCAGCAGTTACCCCGTTGGGACAGGTCAAGAGACCCAGTACTTC,TRBJ2-5,TRBV6-5,.,TRBD1
CASSFLGLAVNEQFF,TGTGCCAGCAGCTTTCTTGGACTAGCGGTCAATGAGCAGTTCTTC,TRBJ2-1,TRBV5-5,.,TRBD2
CASSLASDRQFF,TGTGCCAGCAGCTTAGCGTCCGACAGGCAGTTCTTC,TRBJ2-1,TRBV11-2,.,.